The 20 T cell receptor beta chains given below trace back to one sample, sequenced in a study of siplizumab effects on memory and regulatory T cells. The method was immunoSEQ multiplex PCR; TCRdb's version includes in-frame clones alone and lacks a portion of them. Seen here are about 82,000 clones, about nine tenths observed once, and the top ten hold roughly 1.4%. Sequencing input: Tregs sorted from blood. The receptors come from a human donor in good health.

The chain carries TRBV4-2 and TRBJ1-4; a possible D gene is TRBD1 (5 bases). Germline V gene sequence: CDR1 LGHNA, CDR2 YNFKEQ. CDR3 length: 17 amino acids. Trimming took 0 bases from V and 3 from J, leaving 14 bases between them. The CDR3, as DNA: TGTGCCAGCAGCCAAGATAAGATACGGGGGTCTAATGAAAAACTGTTTTTT. As protein: CASSQDKIRGSNEKLFF.

CDR3 bases: TGTGCCACCAGCCCCGGGACGGAAATAGGTTACAATGAGCAGTTCTTC. Encoded protein: CATSPGTEIGYNEQFF. The chain combines TRBV15 with TRBJ2-1; D may correspond to TRBD1 or TRBD2 (5 bases each). Germline V gene data show CDR1 as LNHNV and CDR2 as YYDKDF (reference sequence). This CDR3 spans 16 amino acids. Trimming removed 5 bases at V and 4 bases at J, with 18 bases between.

The genes are TRBV11-2 and TRBJ2-7; D ambiguous. V gave up 6 bases and J gave up 7 bases, with 16 bases separating them. CDR1 SGHAT and CDR2 FQNNGV come from the germline V gene. This CDR3 region has 13 residues. CDR3 nucleotides: TGTGCCAGCAGTCCCCGCCCCTCCCAGGAGCAGTACTTC. Translated: CASSPRPSQEQYF.

This chain uses TRBV7-2 with TRBJ2-7; D unresolved. The CDR3 consists of 12 residues. Looked up from germline, CDR1 is SGHTA and CDR2 is FQGNSA. The V gene lost 4 bases and the J gene lost 7 bases, with 11 bases spanning the gap. The CDR3: CASSYSNGEQYF. The CDR3 nucleotides read TGTGCCAGCAGCTACAGCAACGGGGAGCAGTACTTC.

This sequence joins TRBV7-2 and TRBJ2-4; D remains ambiguous. Germline CDR1 and CDR2: SGHTA and FQGNSA. The CDR3 contains 16 residues. V was cut by 5 bases and J by 3 bases, with 17 bases left in between. The CDR3 protein is CASSPLGTTLKNIQYF. As DNA, the CDR3 is TGTGCCAGCAGCCCCCTCGGAACCACCCTCAAAAACATTCAGTACTTC.

A word on this clone: Other DNA variants within this sample encode the same CDR3. The chain couples TRBV9 to TRBJ2-3; no clear D. Germline V gene data show CDR1 as SGDLS and CDR2 as YYNGEE. The CDR3 has 14 amino acids. V shed 0 bases and J shed 4 bases, with 9 bases lying between them. CDR3 nucleotide sequence: TGTGCCAGCAGCGTAGTAGGCCTAGCAGATACGCAGTATTTT. Amino acid sequence: CASSVVGLADTQYF.

The chain joins TRBV7-2 to TRBJ1-3; the D gene is possibly TRBD1 (5 bases). Looked up from germline, CDR1 is SGHTA and CDR2 is FQGNSA. The CDR3 runs to 16 residues. The germline V and J ends were trimmed by 5 bases and 1 base, with 15 bases remaining between them. CDR3 region: CASSIHQGTSGNTIYF. CDR3 coding DNA: TGTGCCAGCAGCATACACCAGGGTACTTCTGGAAACACCATATATTTT.

The rearrangement joins TRBV4-3 to TRBJ2-3; maybe TRBD2 (7 bases). In germline, CDR1 is LGHNA, CDR2 YSLEER. V lost 0 bases, J lost 2 bases, and 21 bases lay in between. The CDR3 extends over 19 amino acids. CDR3 sequence: CASSQEGRGAGASTDTQYF. The CDR3 nucleotides are TGCGCCAGCAGCCAAGAGGGTCGAGGTGCGGGGGCGTCCACAGATACGCAGTATTTT.

The chain is built from TRBV28 and TRBJ1-3; D gene ambiguous. This CDR3 is built from 14 residues. V was clipped by 5 bases and J by 4 bases, with 12 bases between them. The V gene's germline CDR1 is MDHEN and CDR2 SYDVKM. CDR3 in DNA: TGTGCCAGCAGTATCGATTGGACGGGAAACACCATATATTTT. It codes for CASSIDWTGNTIYF.

The rearrangement uses TRBV7-2 and TRBJ2-4; TRBD1 agrees at 9 bases. Trimming removed 5 bases from V and 5 bases from J; junction bases left unmatched: 7. Germline V CDR1 and CDR2: SGHTA, FQGNSA. The CDR3 covers 15 residues. CDR3 loop: CASSLRTGAENIQYF. CDR3 DNA: TGTGCCAGCAGCCTACGGACAGGGGCCGAAAACATTCAGTACTTC.

V is TRBV4-3 and J is TRBJ1-5; no definite D call. Trimming pared 0 bases from V and 7 bases from J, leaving 7 bases between. The CDR3 is 13 residues long. Germline values: CDR1 LGHNA, CDR2 YSLEER. In DNA, the CDR3 is TGCGCCAGCAGCCAAGAAGGTACGCAGCCCCAGCATTTT. This encodes CASSQEGTQPQHF.

V gene TRBV23-1 combines with J gene TRBJ2-7; D gene uncertain. TRBV23-1 belongs to the ORF category, with a function that is uncertain. CDR3 length: 13 amino acids. V dropped 2 bases and J dropped 4 bases, with 9 bases sitting between them. The CDR3 DNA sequence: TGCGCCAGCAGTCAACCCACAGTTTACGAGCAGTACTTC. It encodes CASSQPTVYEQYF.

The rearrangement uses TRBV19 and TRBJ2-2, with D maybe TRBD1 (7 bases). V was shortened by 3 bases and J by 3 bases, with 20 bases between the two germline ends. Germline V gene sequence: CDR1 LNHDA, CDR2 SQIVND (reference sequence). CDR3 length equals 18 residues. CDR3: CASSIQVLGRGDTGELFF. The CDR3 DNA is TGTGCCAGTAGTATTCAGGTTTTGGGCAGGGGGGACACCGGGGAGCTGTTTTTT.

The chain's CDR3 is CSASPGYGAFF. CDR3 nucleotides: TGCAGTGCATCTCCAGGGTACGGGGCTTTCTTT. The chain carries TRBV20-1 and TRBJ1-1, with a possible D match to TRBD1 (5 bases). The germline V gene has CDR1 DFQATT and CDR2 SNEGSKA (reference sequence). This CDR3 comprises 11 residues. Deletions cut 6 bases from V and 11 bases from J, with 16 bases between.

V and J are TRBV4-1 and TRBJ2-1; D could derive from TRBD1 or TRBD2 (6 bases each). Germline CDR1 reads MGHRA; CDR2 reads YSYEKL. V was clipped by 0 bases and J by 15 bases, with 15 bases between them. This CDR3 is built from 13 residues. The CDR3 nucleotides read TGCGCCAGCAGCCAAGACGGGGGCGGGACCGGGTTCTTC. Translation gives CASSQDGGGTGFF.

The V gene is TRBV2, the J gene TRBJ2-7, with TRBD1 as a possible D gene (6 bases). Looked up from germline, CDR1 is SNHLY and CDR2 is FYNNEI. Trimming took off 6 bases at V and 4 bases at J, with 13 bases between the two ends. The CDR3 is made up of 13 amino acids. The CDR3 sequence: CASRSDRTYEQYF. The CDR3 nucleotides read TGTGCCAGCAGGTCGGACAGAACATACGAGCAGTACTTC.

V and J are TRBV18 and TRBJ2-7, with 10 bases fitting TRBD1. The V segment lost 9 bases and the J segment 5 bases; nucleotides outside the gene matches: 13. CDR1 and CDR2 (germline): KGHSH, LQKENI. The CDR3 extends over 15 amino acids. CDR3 in amino acids: CASSHRDRGPNEQYF. In DNA form, the CDR3 reads TGTGCCAGTTCCCACCGGGACAGGGGTCCAAACGAGCAGTACTTC.

The chain couples TRBV6-1 to TRBJ2-5; unclear D gene. V lost 0 bases and J 5 bases, leaving 4 bases between the germline ends. The CDR3 runs 12 residues. Looked up from germline, CDR1 is MNHNS and CDR2 is SASEGT. In DNA, the CDR3 is TGTGCCAGCAGTGAAGCGGTGGAGACCCAGTACTTC. Translated, it gives CASSEAVETQYF.

The rearrangement uses TRBV7-3 and TRBJ2-7; D may be TRBD1 or TRBD2 (6 bases each). V gave up 4 bases and J gave up 4 bases, with 11 bases separating them. Germline V lookup: CDR1 SGHTA, CDR2 FQGTGA. The CDR3 is 13 amino acids. DNA for the CDR3: TGTGCCAGCAGCTCGTTAGGGGGGTACGAGCAGTACTTC. It specifies CASSSLGGYEQYF.

This chain links TRBV6-4 with TRBJ1-2; D remains ambiguous. The CDR3 loop spans 15 amino acids. V was pared by 2 bases and J by 5 bases, with 15 bases between. CDR1 and CDR2 (germline): MRHNA, SNTAGT. The CDR3 here is CASSDEGSYSYGYTF. The CDR3 DNA reads TGTGCCAGCAGTGACGAGGGATCGTATTCGTATGGCTACACCTTC.